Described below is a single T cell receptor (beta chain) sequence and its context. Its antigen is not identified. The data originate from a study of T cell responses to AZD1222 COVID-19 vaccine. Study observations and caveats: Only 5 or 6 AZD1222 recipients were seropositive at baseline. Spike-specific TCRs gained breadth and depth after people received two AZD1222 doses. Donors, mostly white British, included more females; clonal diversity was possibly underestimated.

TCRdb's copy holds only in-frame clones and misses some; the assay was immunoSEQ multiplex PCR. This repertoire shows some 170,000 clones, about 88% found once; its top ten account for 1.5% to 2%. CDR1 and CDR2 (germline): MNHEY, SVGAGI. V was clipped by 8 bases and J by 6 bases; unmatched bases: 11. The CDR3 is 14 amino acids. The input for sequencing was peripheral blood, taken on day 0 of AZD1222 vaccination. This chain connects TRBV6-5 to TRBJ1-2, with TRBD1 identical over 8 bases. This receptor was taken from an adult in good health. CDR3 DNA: TGTGCCAGCCTACGATCGGACAGGGCTGATGGCTACACCTTC. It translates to CASLRSDRADGYTF.